This entry features one T cell receptor beta chain sequence. Assay used: immunoSEQ multiplex PCR; TCRdb lists only in-frame clones, some missing. The profile shows 780,000 or so clones, about two thirds of them singletons. The sample originates from a study of shared clonotypes between healthy human individuals. This CDR3 comprises 15 residues. J lost 0 bases, V lost 7 bases, and 4 bases had no gene match. Germline V gene sequence: CDR1 WSHSY, CDR2 SAAADI. V is TRBV10-2 and J is TRBJ2-1; TRBD2 matches 9 bases. The sequence was collected from a woman aged 30 to 39 in good health. The sample consisted of memory CD4+ T cells sorted from blood. Specified subset: CD45RA-negative fraction. CDR3 in amino acids: CASTDSGSSYNEQFF. CDR3 nucleotides: TGCGCCAGCACCGATAGCGGGAGCTCCTACAATGAGCAGTTCTTC.